These T cell receptor beta chains were read from a single sample in a study of blood T cell repertoires in COVID-19. Some clones are missing from TCRdb's copy, which holds only in-frame ones; the method was immunoSEQ multiplex PCR. This table has 200,000 to 300,000 clones, around 89% appearing once. The sample consisted of peripheral blood. All receptors come from a young woman with COVID-19, enrolled during active disease. Both conserved end residues are trimmed from each CDR3. The order of the fields is V gene, CDR3 length, CDR3 protein.

TRBV5-1,11,ASSLRGQQPQH
TRBV4-3,14,ASSQLVSGGPDTQY
TRBV3-1/TRBV3-2,13,ASSQDRDTGNTIY
TRBV3-1/TRBV3-2,14,ASSQVRLSGANVLT
TRBV4-3,14,ASSQGGGSLPGKQF
TRBV18,13,ASSPEMVGQGTQY
TRBV6-5,14,ASSYSTVGGLYGYT
TRBV7-9,10,ASSRDRSGYT
TRBV6-2/TRBV6-3,11,ASSTQGGYEQY
TRBV5-4,17,ASRRGLAGDAGSYNEQF
TRBV4-2,13,ASSQDFGGTYEQY
TRBV19,12,ASSMQGTIDTQY
TRBV9,14,ASSSQLAGYTDTQY
TRBV4-1,14,ASSQVGQGKGNGYT
TRBV25-1,13,ASRPDTATNEKLF
TRBV2,12,ASSDRGVFQPQH
TRBV5-1,11,ASSLQTEETQY
TRBV5-1,15,ASSSLLTSGGAGWQF
TRBV7-2,12,ASSFRDTTYEQY
TRBV3-1/TRBV3-2,11,ASSQVTVGRLF
TRBV10-3,14,AISGTSGSSYNEQF
TRBV12-3/TRBV12-4,10,ASSLAADTQY
TRBV6-6,12,ATIAQGHNQPQH
TRBV7-9,14,ASSTTRSPSYNEQF
TRBV6-5,12,ASSLNSYTDTQY
TRBV14,14,ASSLGRDPSSYEQY
TRBV28,12,ASSQIGTAGELF
TRBV25-1,9,ASGATDTQY
TRBV6-2/TRBV6-3,15,ASSRSRGALLGQPQH
TRBV7-9,15,ASSYQGETRLTGELF
TRBV7-9,15,ASSLESGGSSYNEQF
TRBV11-2,11,ASSRTSFGEQF
TRBV5-8,11,ASSGQGDQPQH
TRBV19,11,ASSIETGVEQF
TRBV29-1,14,SVDGETGGLNTEAF
TRBV10-3,12,ATSIGARNSPLH
TRBV20-1,14,SASGRGASSADTQY
TRBV6-5,13,ASSDRGWQGKVAF
TRBV19,14,ASTKQAGGWNYGYT
TRBV27,10,ASSFYLYEQY
TRBV3-1/TRBV3-2,13,ASPGRDFPNQPQH
TRBV24-1,14,ATSEEGSGTPDTQY
TRBV9,14,ASSDDGRVTNEKLF
TRBV5-8,14,ASSRGLADTQETQY
TRBV15,12,ATSRGLAGGTMF
TRBV6-5,13,ASSLGNLGNQPQH
TRBV27,12,ASSPRITRDTQY